The entry below describes one TCR beta chain. Its antigen is still unknown. These data belong to a study of cytomegalovirus exposure and HLA in healthy donors. Study-level background: Among about 179 million T cells, an earlier analysis found approximately 110 million unique TCR beta sequences. Unique TCRs from HLA-typed donors, 70 million to 85 million of them, were held in an early data release.

A multiplex PCR was run with 60 Vbeta primers and 13 Jbeta primers. Profiled with immunoSEQ multiplex PCR; TCRdb holds only in-frame clones, not every one. This sample yields 180,000 or so clones, of which about 80% are seen a single time; 6.3% belongs to the top ten. Study-level findings and limits: Presence/absence results assume similar sequencing depth per donor, which may not hold.

V was cut by 1 base and J by 6 bases, with 10 bases left in between. Germline-derived CDR1 and CDR2 are MNHEY and SMNVEV (reference sequence). The CDR3 sequence is 13 residues long. The clonotype comes from a man aged 40-49 years in good health and CMV-seropositive. Sample: PBMCs. The chain couples TRBV27 to TRBJ2-7; D gene unclear. CDR3 nucleotide sequence: TGTGCCAGCAGTTTATTTCTCCCGGGCGAGCAGTACTTC. Translated: CASSLFLPGEQYF.